This TCR beta chain appears in the sequencing data of a study of T-cell memory formation after mild COVID-19. On the study more broadly: For the most part, TCR clusters were specific to one donor.

This clonotype was seen repeatedly, ten times or more. Its antigen is unidentified. TCRdb used MiXCR to reprocess the 5' RACE reads, holding one entry per CDR3 protein. The table shows approximately 100,000 distinct CDR3 sequences, with approximately 15% occurring only once. The V end lost 4 bases, the J end lost 4 bases, and 13 bases lay between the germline ends. Germline V gene sequence: CDR1 MNHEY, CDR2 SVGAGI. The CDR3 totals 14 residues. General study findings and limits: A balance of CD4 and CD8 characterized clones contracting day 15 to 85, whereas later expanders leaned CD4+.

This chain uses TRBV6-5 with TRBJ2-5; either TRBD1 or TRBD2 may fit D (7 bases each). The TCR sequence derives from an adult woman who had mild COVID-19 (a few samples of this study predate the infection). Cell type and time point are not known. Sequenced sample: PBMCs or a T cell subset sorted from them (not recorded which). The CDR3 here is CASSLQGRGETQYF. CDR3 DNA: TGTGCCAGCAGTTTACAGGGGAGGGGAGAGACCCAGTACTTC.